A single sample gave rise to the 2 T cell receptor beta chains below, sequenced in a study of neurological immune-mediated disorders. MiXCR, applied by TCRdb to the 5' RACE reads, yields one record per CDR3 protein. The profile shows more than 50,000 distinct CDR3 sequences, roughly 10% of them singletons. The sample was PBMCs. The source is a man aged 60 to 75 in good health.

This clonotype was detected many times. The chain has TRBV20-1 and TRBJ2-1, with TRBD2 matching over 13 bases. Trimming cost V 5 bases and J 8 bases; bases outside gene matches: 6. The CDR3 sequence is 14 residues long. CDR1 is DFQATT, CDR2 SNEGSKA, per germline (reference sequence). DNA of the CDR3: TGCAGTGCTGTAACTAGCGGGGGGGCAGATGAGCAGTTCTTC. Translation: CSAVTSGGADEQFF.

This clonotype was detected many times. Here the CDR3 DNA reads TGTGCCAGCAGCCGAGCTGGGAGAGAGACCCAGTACTTC. It encodes CASSRAGRETQYF. The V call is TRBV7-8, the J call TRBJ2-5; tentatively, D is TRBD2 (5 bases). There are 13 residues in the CDR3. The V and J ends lost 5 bases and 4 bases respectively, with 11 bases between them. Per germline, CDR1 SGHVS and CDR2 FQNEAQ.